These 29 T cell receptor beta chains were sequenced from one sample in a study of blood T cell repertoires in COVID-19. Only in-frame clones appear in the TCRdb table, and some are missing; sequencing was by immunoSEQ multiplex PCR. The sample contains roughly 31,000 clones, 90% of which appear only once. Specimen: peripheral blood. Source of these receptors: a man aged 60 to 69 with active COVID-19.

The V gene is TRBV5-1, the J gene TRBJ2-7, with D maybe TRBD1 (5 bases). Trimming left V 4 bases short and J 5 bases short, with 13 bases between. CDR1 is SGHRS and CDR2 is YFSETQ in the germline V gene. The CDR3 is made up of 13 amino acids. As DNA, the CDR3 is TGCGCCAGCAGCGTTGGGGCTCGGCACGAGCAGTACTTC. Translation: CASSVGARHEQYF.

This chain links TRBV12-3 or TRBV12-4 with TRBJ2-7; D is unresolved. Trimming took 0 bases from V and 8 from J, leaving 11 bases between them. The CDR3 sequence is 13 residues long. The DNA for the CDR3 is TGTGCCAGCAGTTTAGCGCTTCCTACGAAGCAGTACTTC. Its translation is CASSLALPTKQYF.

The genes are TRBV3-1 (or the pseudogene TRBV3-2) and TRBJ2-3, with D unresolved. V was clipped by 4 bases and J by 4 bases, with 6 bases between them. CDR3 length: 12 residues. The germline V gene encodes CDR1 LGHDT and CDR2 YNNKEL (reference sequence). CDR3 protein: CASSRTADTQYF. CDR3 nucleotides: TGTGCCAGCAGCCGTACGGCAGATACGCAGTATTTT.

This clone was detected only once. This rearrangement joins TRBV9 to TRBJ2-1; 8 nucleotides align to TRBD2. This CDR3 comprises 17 residues. Unmatched junction bases numbered 9, after V lost 0 bases and J lost 4 bases. Germline CDR1 and CDR2: SGDLS and YYNGEE. CDR3 sequence reads: CASSVAGGVAFYNEQFF. DNA for the CDR3: TGTGCCAGCAGCGTAGCCGGGGGGGTGGCATTTTACAATGAGCAGTTCTTC.

This clone was seen only once. The chain is built from TRBV19 and TRBJ2-2, with D uncertain. The CDR3 loop spans 14 amino acids. V lost 6 bases and J lost 1, with 9 bases in between. Germline CDR1 is LNHDA and CDR2 is SQIVND (reference sequence). CDR3 sequence (DNA): TGTGCCAGTAGGTTCAACAAGAACACCGGGGAGCTGTTTTTT. Residues: CASRFNKNTGELFF. The complete variable domain, with remaining parts taken from reference TRBV19 and TRBJ2-2, reads DGGITQSPKYLFRKEGQNVTLSCEQNLNHDAMYWYRQDPGQGLRLIYYSQIVNDFQKGDIAEGYSVSREKKESFPLTVTSAQKNPTAFYLCASRFNKNTGELFFGEGSRLTVL.

The V call is TRBV30, the J call TRBJ2-1; D is perhaps TRBD1 (6 bases). V was pared by 0 bases and J by 9 bases, with 9 bases between. Germline V lookup: CDR1 GTSNPN, CDR2 SVGIG (reference sequence). The CDR3 is 12 residues long. Here the CDR3 DNA reads TGTGCCTGGAGTGTGGGGGCAAGTGAGCAGTTCTTC. Its translation is CAWSVGASEQFF. The variable domain in full, completed from reference TRBV30 and TRBJ2-1, reads SQTIHQWPATLVQPVGSPLSLECTVEGTSNPNLYWYRQAAGRGLQLLFYSVGIGQISSEVPQNLSASRPQDRQFILSSKKLLLSDSGFYLCAWSVGASEQFFGPGTRLTVL.

The CDR3 nucleotides are TGCGCCAGCAGCCAACAGGGGTACTATGGCTACACCTTC. Translated: CASSQQGYYGYTF. This rearrangement joins TRBV4-1 to TRBJ1-2; TRBD1 is a possible D gene (6 bases). The germline V gene encodes CDR1 MGHRA and CDR2 YSYEKL. Between the trimmed V and J ends, which lost 2 bases and 3 bases, there was a span of 7 bases. There are 13 residues in the CDR3.

The rearrangement uses TRBV19 and TRBJ1-4; a weak D match, TRBD1 (5 bases). Germline V gene data show CDR1 as LNHDA and CDR2 as SQIVND (reference sequence). Trimming removed 3 bases at V and 6 bases at J, with 14 bases between. This CDR3 has 15 residues. This CDR3 reads CASSMGPGSDEKLFF. Here the CDR3 DNA reads TGTGCCAGTAGTATGGGGCCAGGGTCGGATGAAAAACTGTTTTTT.

The chain employs TRBV4-2 and TRBJ2-2, with 8 bases that match TRBD2. V lost 5 bases to trimming and J lost 0 bases; unmatched junction nucleotides: 14. The CDR3 is 19 amino acids. The germline gives CDR1 LGHNA, CDR2 YNFKEQ. CDR3 in amino acids: CASSGPGIGGGPNTGELFF. The CDR3 nucleotides read TGTGCCAGCAGCGGACCAGGTATTGGCGGGGGGCCGAACACCGGGGAGCTGTTTTTT.

This clone has only a few counts. One end of the junction is discordant with germline, which a read error may explain. V gene TRBV7-7 combines with J gene TRBJ1-2; 8 positions match TRBD1. Germline V gene data show CDR1 as SSHAT and CDR2 as FNYEAQ (reference sequence). The CDR3 extends over 16 amino acids. This chain's CDR3 is CASSSSGPGGADGYTF. CDR3 nucleotides: TGTGCTAGCAGCTCCTCAGGTCCAGGGGGCGCAGATGGCTACACCTTC.

For this clone: The same CDR3 is also encoded by other DNA sequences in this sample. This chain links TRBV4-1 with TRBJ2-3; TRBD2 matches 8 bases. Germline CDR1 and CDR2: MGHRA and YSYEKL. With V trimmed by 0 bases and J by 6 bases, 5 bases remained unmatched. CDR3 length: 15 residues. The CDR3: CASSQDRGGGDTQYF. The CDR3 DNA is TGCGCCAGCAGCCAAGATCGGGGGGGCGGGGATACGCAGTATTTT.

This clone was picked up a small number of times. This chain joins TRBV7-2 and TRBJ2-3; perhaps TRBD1 as D (5 bases). Trimming took off 4 bases at V and 4 bases at J, with 12 bases between the two ends. Germline-derived CDR1 and CDR2 are SGHTA and FQGNSA. This CDR3 spans 14 amino acids. CDR3 in amino acids: CASSSRDSPDTQYF. CDR3 in DNA: TGTGCCAGCAGCTCCAGGGATTCCCCAGATACGCAGTATTTT.

This clone was found a few times. The gene calls are TRBV7-2 and TRBJ2-3; 14 bases agree with TRBD2. With V trimmed by 1 base and J by 0 bases, 6 bases remained unmatched. Per germline, CDR1 SGHTA and CDR2 FQGNSA. The CDR3 covers 19 residues. CDR3 nucleotides: TGTGCCAGCAGCTTAGTGGCGACTAGCGGGGGGGGAAGCACAGATACGCAGTATTTT. Amino acid sequence: CASSLVATSGGGSTDTQYF.

This clone was recorded once. The chain uses TRBV6-1 and TRBJ2-7, with TRBD1 as a possible D gene (6 bases). Deletions cut 3 bases from V and 2 bases from J, with 14 bases between. Germline lookup yields CDR1 MNHNS and CDR2 SASEGT. This CDR3 comprises 15 residues. The CDR3 region is CASSDRGGNPYEQYF. For the CDR3, the DNA is TGTGCCAGCAGTGATCGTGGGGGCAACCCCTACGAGCAGTACTTC.

The V gene is TRBV7-6, the J gene TRBJ2-1; 8 nucleotides align to TRBD2. Looked up from germline, CDR1 is SGHVS and CDR2 is FNYEAQ. Trimming at V came to 2 bases and at J to 4 bases, leaving 16 bases not matched to a gene. The CDR3 has 19 amino acids. The CDR3 DNA sequence: TGTGCCAGCAGCTTAAGTCCGCTTAAGGTTCAGCGGGGGTACAATGAGCAGTTCTTC. This encodes CASSLSPLKVQRGYNEQFF.

The gene calls are TRBV5-8 and TRBJ1-2; D gene ambiguous. Germline CDR1 SGHTS, CDR2 YDEGEE. There are 12 residues in the CDR3. Trimming stripped 5 bases from V and 4 bases from J, with 9 bases between. The DNA for the CDR3 is TGTGCCAGCAGTGTGGAGGCCTATGGCTACACCTTC. The encoded protein is CASSVEAYGYTF.

The V gene is TRBV4-3, the J gene TRBJ2-7; weak D call: TRBD1 (6 bases). The CDR3 is made up of 14 amino acids. Trimming removed 0 bases at V and 1 base at J, with 7 bases between. In germline, CDR1 is LGHNA, CDR2 YSLEER. For the CDR3, the DNA is TGCGCCAGCAGCCAAGATAGGGGGTCCTACGAGCAGTACTTC. Translating it yields CASSQDRGSYEQYF.

The CDR3 DNA is TGTGCCAGCAGCCGGGACAGGGCCAAGTCACCCCTCCACTTT. It translates to CASSRDRAKSPLHF. J is TRBJ1-6 and V is TRBV13; 9 bases match TRBD1. The CDR3 length is 14 residues. Germline-derived CDR1 and CDR2 are PRHDT and FYEKMQ (reference sequence). V shed 5 bases, J shed 10 bases, and the junction held 6 bases outside the gene matches.

This clone was seen just once. This chain joins TRBV19 and TRBJ1-2; D call uncertain. This CDR3 is built from 14 residues. Germline-derived CDR1 and CDR2 are LNHDA and SQIVND (reference sequence). Trimming cost V 6 bases and J 3 bases, with 14 bases left between them. The CDR3 DNA is TGTGCCAGTAGCATTCCGGGGTTTGACTATGGCTACACCTTC. Protein sequence: CASSIPGFDYGYTF.

The rearrangement uses TRBV19 and TRBJ2-7, with D tentatively TRBD1 (5 bases). The V and J ends lost 7 bases and 3 bases respectively, with 13 bases between them. CDR3 length: 13 residues. CDR1 LNHDA and CDR2 SQIVND come from the germline V gene (reference sequence). CDR3 region: CASTTDKGYEQYF. The CDR3, as DNA: TGTGCCAGTACCACGGACAAGGGCTACGAGCAGTACTTC.

The chain uses TRBV5-4 and TRBJ1-5; TRBD1 agrees at 9 bases. CDR1 is SGHNT and CDR2 is YYREEE in the germline V gene (reference sequence). Losses at the gene ends were 4 bases for V and 1 base for J; bases not matched to a gene: 3. CDR3 size: 15 residues. CDR3 amino acids: CASSPDRGSNQPQHF. CDR3 DNA: TGTGCCAGCAGCCCGGACAGGGGAAGCAATCAGCCCCAGCATTTT.

This sequence joins TRBV6-2 or TRBV6-3 and TRBJ2-5; D ambiguous. CDR3 size: 14 residues. Trimming cost V 6 bases and J 5 bases, with 16 bases left between them. Germline V gene sequence: CDR1 MNHEY, CDR2 SVGEGT. CDR3 coding DNA: TGTGCCAGCAGCCCCCGGGTCGCCCGGGAGACCCAGTACTTC. Protein: CASSPRVARETQYF.

This chain links TRBV7-2 with TRBJ1-2; a weak D match, TRBD1 (6 bases). V lost 4 bases to trimming and J lost 7 bases, with 13 bases between them. Germline-derived CDR1 and CDR2 are SGHTA and FQGNSA. The CDR3 spans 13 residues. As DNA, the CDR3 is TGTGCCAGCAGCTCATACAGGGTTGGTGGCTACACCTTC. The encoded protein is CASSSYRVGGYTF.

Here the CDR3 reads CAARGTATPLHF. CDR3 nucleotides: TGTGCCGCCCGAGGTACCGCCACCCCCCTCCACTTT. V usage is TRBV5-4 and J usage is TRBJ1-6; D not certain. Trimming took 10 bases from V and 13 from J, leaving 18 bases between them. CDR1 SGHNT and CDR2 YYREEE come from the germline V gene (reference sequence). The CDR3 extends over 12 amino acids.

The V gene is TRBV18, the J gene TRBJ2-3; D unclear. V was clipped by 0 bases and J by 2 bases, with 6 bases between them. This CDR3 region has 14 residues. Germline V gene lookup returns CDR1 KGHSH and CDR2 LQKENI. The CDR3 coding sequence is TGTGCCAGCTCACCACCCACAGACACAGATACGCAGTATTTT. This translates into CASSPPTDTDTQYF.

This rearrangement joins TRBV19 to TRBJ2-1; D gene uncertain. V was trimmed by 1 base and J by 0 bases, leaving 4 bases between them. The CDR3 runs 14 residues. Germline V gene lookup returns CDR1 LNHDA and CDR2 SQIVND (reference sequence). The CDR3 DNA follows: TGTGCCAGTAGTATAGCTAGCTCCTACAATGAGCAGTTCTTC. It translates to CASSIASSYNEQFF.

The V call is TRBV5-4, the J call TRBJ2-1, with a possible D match to TRBD2 (5 bases). Trimming took 0 bases from V and 7 from J, leaving 14 bases between them. This CDR3 is built from 15 residues. CDR1 SGHNT and CDR2 YYREEE come from the germline V gene (reference sequence). The CDR3 sequence is CASSLVGSPGNEQFF. CDR3 in DNA: TGTGCCAGCAGCTTGGTGGGGAGCCCTGGGAATGAGCAGTTCTTC.

The V gene is TRBV5-6, the J gene TRBJ1-3; tentative D call: TRBD1 (6 bases). The V gene's germline CDR1 is SGHDT and CDR2 YYEEEE. This CDR3 has 15 amino acids. Trimming took off 3 bases at V and 2 bases at J, with 12 bases between the two ends. DNA for the CDR3: TGTGCCAGCAGCTGGGATCAGGGGACTGGAAACACCATATATTTT. The encoded protein is CASSWDQGTGNTIYF.

V and J are TRBV7-2 and TRBJ1-3; D may be TRBD1 (5 bases). V was trimmed by 5 bases and J by 0 bases, leaving 11 bases between them. Germline values: CDR1 SGHTA, CDR2 FQGNSA. CDR3 length equals 15 residues. CDR3 protein: CASSRGGTSGNTIYF. The DNA of the CDR3 is TGTGCCAGCAGCCGGGGGGGGACCTCTGGAAACACCATATATTTT.